This T cell receptor beta chain was identified during a study of T-cell memory formation after mild COVID-19. MiXCR, applied by TCRdb to the 5' RACE reads, yields one record per CDR3 protein. The data hold about 180,000 distinct CDR3 sequences, with around 18% observed a single time. The receptor was isolated from a young man who had mild COVID-19 (a few samples of this study predate the infection). Cell type and time point are not known. The sample taken for sequencing was PBMCs or a T cell subset sorted from them (not recorded which).

The CDR3 region has the DNA TGCGCCAGCAGCCAAGACATCAGCTCCTACGAGCAGTACTTC. This codes for CASSQDISSYEQYF. The chain is built from TRBV4-3 and TRBJ2-7; the D is unclear. This CDR3 is built from 14 residues. Germline CDR1 is LGHNA and CDR2 is YSLEER. V was clipped by 0 bases and J by 0 bases, with 6 bases between them.